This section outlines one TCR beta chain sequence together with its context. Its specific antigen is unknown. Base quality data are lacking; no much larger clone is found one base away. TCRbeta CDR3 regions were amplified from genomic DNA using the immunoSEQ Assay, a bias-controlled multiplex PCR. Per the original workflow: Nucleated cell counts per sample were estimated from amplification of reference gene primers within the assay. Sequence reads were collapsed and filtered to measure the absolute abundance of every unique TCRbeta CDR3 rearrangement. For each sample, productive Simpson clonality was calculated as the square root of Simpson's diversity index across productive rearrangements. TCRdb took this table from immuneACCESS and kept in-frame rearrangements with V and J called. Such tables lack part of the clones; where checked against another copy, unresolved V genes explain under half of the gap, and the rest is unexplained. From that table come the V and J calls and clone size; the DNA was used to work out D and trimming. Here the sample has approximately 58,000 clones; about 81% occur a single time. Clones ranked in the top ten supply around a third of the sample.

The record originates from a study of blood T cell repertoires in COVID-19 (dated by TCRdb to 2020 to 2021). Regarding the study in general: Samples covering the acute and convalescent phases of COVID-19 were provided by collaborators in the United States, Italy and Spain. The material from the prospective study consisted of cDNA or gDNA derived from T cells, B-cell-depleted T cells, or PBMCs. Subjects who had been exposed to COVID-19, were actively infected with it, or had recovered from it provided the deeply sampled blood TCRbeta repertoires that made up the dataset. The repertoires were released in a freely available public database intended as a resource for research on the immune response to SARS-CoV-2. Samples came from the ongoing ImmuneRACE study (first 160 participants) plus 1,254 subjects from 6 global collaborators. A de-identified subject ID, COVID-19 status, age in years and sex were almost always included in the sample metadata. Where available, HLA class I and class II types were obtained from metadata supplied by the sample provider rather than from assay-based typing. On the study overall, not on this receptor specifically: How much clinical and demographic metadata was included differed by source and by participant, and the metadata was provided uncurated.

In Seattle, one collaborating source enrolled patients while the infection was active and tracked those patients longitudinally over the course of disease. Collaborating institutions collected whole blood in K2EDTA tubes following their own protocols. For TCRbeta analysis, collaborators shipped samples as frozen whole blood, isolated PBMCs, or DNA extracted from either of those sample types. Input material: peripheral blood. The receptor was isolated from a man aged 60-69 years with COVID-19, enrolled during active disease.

The CDR3 is CASSPNSGAYNEQFF. The DNA sequence follows: TGTGCCAGCTCACCTAATAGCGGGGCCTACAATGAGCAGTTCTTC. Here the chain combines TRBV18 and TRBJ2-1; TRBD2 matches 8 bases in the middle. The CDR1 and CDR2 encoded by the germline V gene are KGHSH and LQKENI. The CDR3 runs 15 residues from the cysteine to the phenylalanine. Left in the record is the CDR3 DNA by itself, 45 bases read in frame from the first base. Unmatched junction bases come to 3, with V trimmed by 3 bases and J by 2 bases.